This T cell receptor beta chain was captured in a study of shared T cell receptors in the human thymus. Produced via immunoSEQ multiplex PCR; TCRdb's table is partial and in-frame only. This sample carries 700,000 to 750,000 clones, around 85% of them seen once, and the ten largest clones take roughly 0.01%. The CDR3 consists of 15 residues. The V end lost 4 bases, the J end lost 0 bases, and 16 bases lay between the germline ends. CDR1 and CDR2 from the germline V gene are SQVTM and ANQGSEA. The same sample was also used in a study of human thymus T cells. From that report: Corrective heart surgery yielded the resections from which the thymus tissue came. In thymic and blood repertoires alike, V and J usage looked biased. Related research has reported that thymic repertoires overlap highly among unrelated individuals.

Material: thymocytes. The chain employs TRBV29-1 and TRBJ2-7; tentative D call: TRBD2 (5 bases). This clonotype was sampled from a girl less than two years old with a congenital heart defect. CDR3 sequence: CSVVSFRETSYEQYF. CDR3 coding DNA: TGCAGCGTTGTTAGTTTTCGGGAAACCTCCTACGAGCAGTACTTC.